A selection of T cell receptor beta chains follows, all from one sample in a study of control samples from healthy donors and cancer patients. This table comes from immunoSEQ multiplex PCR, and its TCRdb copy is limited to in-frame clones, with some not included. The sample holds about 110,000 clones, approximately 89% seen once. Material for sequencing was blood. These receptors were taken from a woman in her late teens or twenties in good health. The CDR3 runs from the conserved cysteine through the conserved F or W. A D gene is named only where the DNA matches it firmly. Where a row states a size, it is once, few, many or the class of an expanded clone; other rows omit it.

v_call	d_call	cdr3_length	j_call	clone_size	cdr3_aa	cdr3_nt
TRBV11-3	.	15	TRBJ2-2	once	CASSLPGARPGELFF	TGTGCCAGCAGCTTACCAGGGGCGCGCCCCGGGGAGCTGTTTTTT
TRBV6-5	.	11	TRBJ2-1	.	CASGFGGEQFF	TGTGCCAGCGGTTTCGGCGGAGAGCAGTTCTTC
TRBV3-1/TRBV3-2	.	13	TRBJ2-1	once	CASAKSSYNEQFF	TGTGCCAGCGCCAAAAGCTCCTACAATGAGCAGTTCTTC
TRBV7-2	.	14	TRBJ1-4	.	CASSLRTPNEKLFF	TGTGCCAGCAGCTTACGGACCCCTAATGAAAAACTGTTTTTT
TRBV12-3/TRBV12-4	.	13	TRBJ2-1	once	CASGIQASNEQFF	TGTGCCAGCGGTATACAGGCCTCCAATGAGCAGTTCTTC
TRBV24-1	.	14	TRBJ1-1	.	CATSDGQLNTEAFF	TGTGCCACCAGTGATGGACAGTTAAACACTGAAGCTTTCTTT
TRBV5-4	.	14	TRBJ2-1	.	CASSFRALGNEQFF	TGTGCCAGCAGTTTCCGGGCTTTGGGCAATGAGCAGTTCTTC
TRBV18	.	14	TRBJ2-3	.	CASSPSGRTDTQYF	TGTGCCAGCTCACCCTCTGGACGAACAGATACGCAGTATTTT
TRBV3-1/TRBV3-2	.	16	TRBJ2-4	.	CASSPGRQSAKNIQYF	TGTGCCAGCAGCCCGGGACGCCAGTCAGCCAAAAACATTCAGTACTTC
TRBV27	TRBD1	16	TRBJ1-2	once	CASSPYPTGGHYGYTF	TGTGCCAGCAGCCCATACCCGACAGGGGGCCACTATGGCTACACCTTC